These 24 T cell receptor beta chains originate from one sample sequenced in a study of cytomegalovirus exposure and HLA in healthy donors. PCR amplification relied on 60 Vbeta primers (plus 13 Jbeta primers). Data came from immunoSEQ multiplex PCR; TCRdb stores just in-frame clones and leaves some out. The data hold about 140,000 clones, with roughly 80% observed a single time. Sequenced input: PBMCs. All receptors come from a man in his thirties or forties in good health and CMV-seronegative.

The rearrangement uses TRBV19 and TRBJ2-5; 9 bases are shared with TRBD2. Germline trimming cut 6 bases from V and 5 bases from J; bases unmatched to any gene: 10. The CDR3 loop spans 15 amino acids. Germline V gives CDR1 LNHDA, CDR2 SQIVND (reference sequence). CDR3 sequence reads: CASSPQREASETQYF. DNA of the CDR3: TGTGCCAGTAGCCCTCAGCGGGAGGCGTCGGAGACCCAGTACTTC.

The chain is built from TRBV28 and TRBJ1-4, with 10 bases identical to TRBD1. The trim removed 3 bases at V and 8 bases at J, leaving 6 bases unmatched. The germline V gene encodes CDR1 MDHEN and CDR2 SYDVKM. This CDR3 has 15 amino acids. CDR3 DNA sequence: TGTGCCAGCAGTTTTCTGGACAGGGGGGCCGAAAAACTGTTTTTT. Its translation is CASSFLDRGAEKLFF.

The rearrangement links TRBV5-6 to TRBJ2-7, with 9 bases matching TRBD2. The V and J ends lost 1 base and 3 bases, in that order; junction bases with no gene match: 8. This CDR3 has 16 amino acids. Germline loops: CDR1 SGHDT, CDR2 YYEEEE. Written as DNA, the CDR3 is TGTGCCAGCAGCTTGCTTAGCGGGAGCCTCGTCTACGAGCAGTACTTC. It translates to CASSLLSGSLVYEQYF.

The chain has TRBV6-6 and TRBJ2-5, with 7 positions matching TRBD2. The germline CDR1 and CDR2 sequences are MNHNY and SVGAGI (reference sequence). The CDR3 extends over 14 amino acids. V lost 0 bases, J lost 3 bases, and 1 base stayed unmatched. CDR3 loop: CASSYSGREETQYF. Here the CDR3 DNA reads TGTGCCAGCAGTTACTCGGGGAGGGAAGAGACCCAGTACTTC.

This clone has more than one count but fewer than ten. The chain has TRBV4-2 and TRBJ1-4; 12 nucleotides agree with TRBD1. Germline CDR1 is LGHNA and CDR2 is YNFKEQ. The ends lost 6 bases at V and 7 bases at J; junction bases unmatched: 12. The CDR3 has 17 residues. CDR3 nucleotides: TGTGCCAGCAGGAGATCGGGACAGGGGGCAGTTGGTGAAAAACTGTTTTTT. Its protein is CASRRSGQGAVGEKLFF.

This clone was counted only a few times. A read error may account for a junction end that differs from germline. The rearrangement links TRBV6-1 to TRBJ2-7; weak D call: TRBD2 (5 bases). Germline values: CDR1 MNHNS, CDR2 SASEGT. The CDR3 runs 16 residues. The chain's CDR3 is CASSEAWRRGSHEQYF. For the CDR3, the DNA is TGTGCCAGCAGTGAAGCCTGGAGGCGAGGCTCCCACGAGCAGTACTTC.

The chain's CDR3 is CASSLSYRGIYGYTF. As DNA, the CDR3 is TGTGCCAGCAGTTTATCGTACAGGGGTATCTATGGCTACACCTTC. The chain combines TRBV27 with TRBJ1-2; 7 bases match TRBD1. Germline assignment: CDR1 MNHEY and CDR2 SMNVEV (reference sequence). This CDR3 has 15 residues. After removal of 0 bases from V and 4 bases from J, the junction contained 5 bases not matched to a gene.

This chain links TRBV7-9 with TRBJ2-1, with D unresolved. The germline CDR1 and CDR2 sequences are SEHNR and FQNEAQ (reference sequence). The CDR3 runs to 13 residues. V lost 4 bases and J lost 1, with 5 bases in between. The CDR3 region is CASSSLSYNEQFF. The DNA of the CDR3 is TGTGCCAGCAGCTCACTTTCCTACAATGAGCAGTTCTTC.

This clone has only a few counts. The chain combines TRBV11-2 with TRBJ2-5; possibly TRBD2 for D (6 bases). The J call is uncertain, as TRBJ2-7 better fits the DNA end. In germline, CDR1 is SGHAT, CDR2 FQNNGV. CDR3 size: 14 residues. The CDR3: CASSLRGVPYEQYF. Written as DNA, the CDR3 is TGTGCCAGCAGCTTACGCGGGGTCCCCTACGAGCAGTACTTC.

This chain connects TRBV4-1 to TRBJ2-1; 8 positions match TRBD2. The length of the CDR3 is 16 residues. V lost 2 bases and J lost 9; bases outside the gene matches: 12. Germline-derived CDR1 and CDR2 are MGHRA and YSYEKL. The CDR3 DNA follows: TGCGCCAGCAGCCAACTTGCTGCGGGAGGAGGGAGTGAGCAGTTCTTC. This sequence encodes CASSQLAAGGGSEQFF.

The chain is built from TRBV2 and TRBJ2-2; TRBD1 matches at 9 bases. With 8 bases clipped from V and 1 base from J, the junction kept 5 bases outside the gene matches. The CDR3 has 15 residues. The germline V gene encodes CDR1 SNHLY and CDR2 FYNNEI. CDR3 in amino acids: CASQVTGGNTGELFF. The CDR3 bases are TGTGCCAGCCAAGTGACAGGGGGGAACACCGGGGAGCTGTTTTTT.

CDR3 sequence (DNA): TGTGCCAGCTCCCTCTCAACCGGGACAGGGGGCCACGAGCAGTACTTC. Its translation is CASSLSTGTGGHEQYF. The rearrangement links TRBV18 to TRBJ2-7, with 12 bases matching TRBD1. There are 16 residues in the CDR3. Germline V gives CDR1 KGHSH, CDR2 LQKENI. The junction had 11 bases not matched to a gene; V was cut back by 6 bases and J by 5 bases.

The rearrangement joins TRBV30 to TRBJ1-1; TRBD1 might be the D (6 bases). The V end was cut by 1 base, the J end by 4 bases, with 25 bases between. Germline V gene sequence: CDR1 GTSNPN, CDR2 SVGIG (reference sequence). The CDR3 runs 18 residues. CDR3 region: CAWSERRGFTYRVTEAFF. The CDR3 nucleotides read TGTGCCTGGAGTGAAAGGCGCGGGTTTACCTACAGGGTCACTGAAGCTTTCTTT.

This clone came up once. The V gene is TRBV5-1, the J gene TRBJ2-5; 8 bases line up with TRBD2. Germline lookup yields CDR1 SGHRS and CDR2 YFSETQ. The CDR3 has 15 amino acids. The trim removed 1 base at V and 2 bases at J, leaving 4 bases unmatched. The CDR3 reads CASSLNSGNQETQYF. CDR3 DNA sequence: TGCGCCAGCAGCTTGAATAGCGGGAATCAAGAGACCCAGTACTTC. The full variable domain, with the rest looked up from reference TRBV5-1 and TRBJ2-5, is KAGVTQTPRYLIKTRGQQVTLSCSPISGHRSVSWYQQTPGQGLQFLFEYFSETQRNKGNFPGRFSGRQFSNSRSEMNVSTLELGDSALYLCASSLNSGNQETQYFGPGTRLLVL.

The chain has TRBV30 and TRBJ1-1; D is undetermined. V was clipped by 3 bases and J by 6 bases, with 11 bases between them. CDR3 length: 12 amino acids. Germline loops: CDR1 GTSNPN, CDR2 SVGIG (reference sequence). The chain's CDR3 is CAWSRWTPEAFF. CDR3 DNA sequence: TGTGCCTGGAGCAGATGGACTCCTGAAGCTTTCTTT. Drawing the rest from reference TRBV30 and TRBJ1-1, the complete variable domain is SQTIHQWPATLVQPVGSPLSLECTVEGTSNPNLYWYRQAAGRGLQLLFYSVGIGQISSEVPQNLSASRPQDRQFILSSKKLLLSDSGFYLCAWSRWTPEAFFGQGTRLTVV.

The CDR3 sequence: CASRDRGPQETQYF. The CDR3 DNA reads TGCGCCAGCAGGGACAGGGGGCCCCAAGAGACCCAGTACTTC. The chain joins TRBV4-1 to TRBJ2-5; 11 bases are shared with TRBD1. This CDR3 has 14 amino acids. Trimming cost V 6 bases and J 1 base; bases outside gene matches: 1. Germline values: CDR1 MGHRA, CDR2 YSYEKL.

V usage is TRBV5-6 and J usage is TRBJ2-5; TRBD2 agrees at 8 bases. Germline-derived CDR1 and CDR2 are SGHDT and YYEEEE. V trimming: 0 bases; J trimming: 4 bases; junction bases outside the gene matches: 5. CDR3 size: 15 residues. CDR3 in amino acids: CASSLVSAGGETQYF. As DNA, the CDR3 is TGTGCCAGCAGCTTGGTGTCGGCGGGAGGAGAGACCCAGTACTTC.

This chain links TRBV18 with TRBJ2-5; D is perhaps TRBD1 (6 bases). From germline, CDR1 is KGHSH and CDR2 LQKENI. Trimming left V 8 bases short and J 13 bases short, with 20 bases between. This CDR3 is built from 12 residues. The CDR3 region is CASQIQGRSPYF. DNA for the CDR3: TGTGCCAGCCAAATACAGGGAAGATCCCCGTACTTC.

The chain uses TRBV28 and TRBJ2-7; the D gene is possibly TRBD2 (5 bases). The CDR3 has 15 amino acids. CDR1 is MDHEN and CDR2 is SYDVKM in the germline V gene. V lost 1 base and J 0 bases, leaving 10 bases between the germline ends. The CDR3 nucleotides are TGTGCCAGCAGTTTATTTGAGGGTGTCTCCTACGAGCAGTACTTC. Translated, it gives CASSLFEGVSYEQYF.

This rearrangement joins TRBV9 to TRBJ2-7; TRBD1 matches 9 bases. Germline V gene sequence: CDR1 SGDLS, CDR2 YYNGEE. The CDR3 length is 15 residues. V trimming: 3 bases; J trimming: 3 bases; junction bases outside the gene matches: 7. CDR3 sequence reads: CASSATDRGNYEQYF. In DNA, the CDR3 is TGTGCCAGCAGCGCAACGGACAGGGGAAACTACGAGCAGTACTTC.

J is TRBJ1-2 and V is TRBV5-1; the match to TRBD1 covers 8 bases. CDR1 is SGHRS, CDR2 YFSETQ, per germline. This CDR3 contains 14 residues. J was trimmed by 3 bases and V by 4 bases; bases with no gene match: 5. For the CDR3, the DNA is TGCGCCAGCAGCAAGACAGGGGCTGACTATGGCTACACCTTC. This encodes CASSKTGADYGYTF. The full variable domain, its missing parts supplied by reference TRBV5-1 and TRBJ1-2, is KAGVTQTPRYLIKTRGQQVTLSCSPISGHRSVSWYQQTPGQGLQFLFEYFSETQRNKGNFPGRFSGRQFSNSRSEMNVSTLELGDSALYLCASSKTGADYGYTFGSGTRLTVV.

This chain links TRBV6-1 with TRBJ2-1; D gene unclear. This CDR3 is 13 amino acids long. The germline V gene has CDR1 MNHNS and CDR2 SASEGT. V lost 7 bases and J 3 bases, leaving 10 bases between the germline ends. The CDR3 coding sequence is TGTGCCAGCATGGCAGGATACTACAATGAGCAGTTCTTC. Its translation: CASMAGYYNEQFF.

CDR3 region: CASSRGLQPQHF. In nucleotides, the CDR3 is TGTGCCAGCAGTCGGGGACTTCAGCCCCAGCATTTT. The rearrangement joins TRBV2 to TRBJ1-5; perhaps TRBD1 as D (5 bases). The germline CDR1 and CDR2 sequences are SNHLY and FYNNEI. V gave up 5 bases and J gave up 6 bases, with 8 bases separating them. The CDR3 covers 12 residues.

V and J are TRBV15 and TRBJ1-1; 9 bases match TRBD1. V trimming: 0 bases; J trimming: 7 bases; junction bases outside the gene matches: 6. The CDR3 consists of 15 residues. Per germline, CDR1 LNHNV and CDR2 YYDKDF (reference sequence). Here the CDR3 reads CATSRDPGQGFEAFF. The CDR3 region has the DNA TGTGCCACCAGCAGAGACCCGGGACAGGGCTTTGAAGCTTTCTTT.